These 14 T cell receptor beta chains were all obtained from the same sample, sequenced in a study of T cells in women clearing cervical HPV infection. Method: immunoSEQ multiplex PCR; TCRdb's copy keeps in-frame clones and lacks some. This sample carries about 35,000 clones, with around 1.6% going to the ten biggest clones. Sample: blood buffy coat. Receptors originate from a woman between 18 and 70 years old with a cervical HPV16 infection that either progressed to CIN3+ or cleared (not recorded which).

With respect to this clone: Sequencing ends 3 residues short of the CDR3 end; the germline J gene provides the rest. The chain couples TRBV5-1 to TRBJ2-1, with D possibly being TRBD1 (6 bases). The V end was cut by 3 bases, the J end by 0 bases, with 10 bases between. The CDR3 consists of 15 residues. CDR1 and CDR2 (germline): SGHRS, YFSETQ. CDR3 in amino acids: CASSWTESSYNEQFF. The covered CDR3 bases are TGCGCCAGCAGCTGGACAGAAAGCTCCTACAATGAG.

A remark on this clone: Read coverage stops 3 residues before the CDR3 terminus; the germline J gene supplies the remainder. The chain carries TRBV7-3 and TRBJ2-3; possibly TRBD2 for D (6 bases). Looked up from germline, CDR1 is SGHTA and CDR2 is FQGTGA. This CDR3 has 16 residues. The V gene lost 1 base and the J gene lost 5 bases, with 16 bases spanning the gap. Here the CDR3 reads CASSLIGPSVVDTQYF. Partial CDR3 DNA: TGTGCCAGCAGCTTAATAGGCCCTAGCGTAGTAGATACG.

The covered CDR3 bases are TGTGCCAGCAGCCGGGACAGGCAAGAGACC. Its translation: CASSRDRQET. The complete CDR3 sequence is CASSRDRQETQYF. The chain links TRBV7-2 to TRBJ2-5, with TRBD1 matching over 8 bases. The read halts 3 residues ahead of the CDR3 end, with the missing end drawn from the germline J gene. Looked up from germline, CDR1 is SGHTA and CDR2 is FQGNSA. V lost 5 bases and J lost 2; bases outside the gene matches: 1. The CDR3 spans 13 residues.

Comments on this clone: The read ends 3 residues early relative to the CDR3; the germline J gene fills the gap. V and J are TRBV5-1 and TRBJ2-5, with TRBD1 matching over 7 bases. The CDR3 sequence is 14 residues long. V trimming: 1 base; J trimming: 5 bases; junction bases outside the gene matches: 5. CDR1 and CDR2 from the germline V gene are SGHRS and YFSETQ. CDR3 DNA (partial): TGCGCCAGCAGCTTGACAGGGGATGGGGAGACC. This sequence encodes CASSLTGDGET. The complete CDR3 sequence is CASSLTGDGETQYF.

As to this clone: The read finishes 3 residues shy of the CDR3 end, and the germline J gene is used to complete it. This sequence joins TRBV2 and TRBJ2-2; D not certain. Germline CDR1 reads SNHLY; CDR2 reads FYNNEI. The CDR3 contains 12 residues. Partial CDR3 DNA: TGTGCCAGCAGACCCACTAATGAAAAG. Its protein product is CASRPTNEK. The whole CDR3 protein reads CASRPTNEKLFF.

Incomplete CDR3 DNA: TGCAGCGTTCCCACAGGGGGAGAGACC. The encoded protein is CSVPTGGET. In full, the CDR3 reads CSVPTGGETQYF. This chain uses TRBV29-1 with TRBJ2-5; 8 bases line up with TRBD1. Read coverage stops 3 residues before the CDR3 terminus; the germline J gene supplies the remainder. J was trimmed by 4 bases and V by 5 bases; bases with no gene match: 3. Germline CDR1 is SQVTM and CDR2 is ANQGSEA. The CDR3 is 12 amino acids. The full variable domain, in which reference TRBV29-1 and TRBJ2-5 provide the parts outside the CDR3, is SAVISQKPSRDICQRGTSLTIQCQVDSQVTMMFWYRQQPGQSLTLIATANQGSEATYESGFVIDKFPISRPNLTFSTLTVSNMSPEDSSIYLCSVPTGGETQYFGPGTRLLVL.

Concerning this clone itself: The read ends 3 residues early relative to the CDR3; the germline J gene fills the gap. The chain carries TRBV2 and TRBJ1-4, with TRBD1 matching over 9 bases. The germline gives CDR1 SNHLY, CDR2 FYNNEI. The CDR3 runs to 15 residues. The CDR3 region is CASRAGTGRDSPLFF. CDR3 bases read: TGTGCCAGCAGGGCCGGGACAGGGAGGGATTCACCA. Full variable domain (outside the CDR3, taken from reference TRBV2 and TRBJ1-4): EPEVTQTPSHQVTQMGQEVILRCVPISNHLYFYWYRQILGQKVEFLVSFYNNEISEKSEIFDDQFSVERPDGSNFTLKIRSTKLEDSAMYFCASRAGTGRDSPLFFGSGTQLSVL.

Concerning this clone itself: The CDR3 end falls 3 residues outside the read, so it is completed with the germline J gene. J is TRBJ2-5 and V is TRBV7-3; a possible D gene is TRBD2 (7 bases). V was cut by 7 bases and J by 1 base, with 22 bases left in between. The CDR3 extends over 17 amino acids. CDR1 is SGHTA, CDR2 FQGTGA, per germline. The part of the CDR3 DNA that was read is TGTGCCAGCATCAACCCCGAGGGGGGGGAGAGCCAAGAGACC. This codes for CASINPEGGESQET. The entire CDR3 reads CASINPEGGESQETQYF.

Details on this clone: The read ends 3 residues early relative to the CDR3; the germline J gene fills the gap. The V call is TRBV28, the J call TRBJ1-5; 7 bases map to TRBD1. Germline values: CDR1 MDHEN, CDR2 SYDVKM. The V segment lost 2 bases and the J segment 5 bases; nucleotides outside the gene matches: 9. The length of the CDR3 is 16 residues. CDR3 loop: CASSLTTGQNYQPQHF. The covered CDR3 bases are TGTGCCAGCAGTTTAACCACGGGACAGAATTATCAGCCC.

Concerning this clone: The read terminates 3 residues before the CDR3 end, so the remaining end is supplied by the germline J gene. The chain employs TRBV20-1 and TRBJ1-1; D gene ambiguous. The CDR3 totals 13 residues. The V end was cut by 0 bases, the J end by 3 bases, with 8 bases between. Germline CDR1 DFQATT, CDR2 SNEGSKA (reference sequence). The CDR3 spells CSARDRVYTEAFF. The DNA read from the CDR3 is TGCAGTGCTAGAGATAGGGTCTACACTGAA.

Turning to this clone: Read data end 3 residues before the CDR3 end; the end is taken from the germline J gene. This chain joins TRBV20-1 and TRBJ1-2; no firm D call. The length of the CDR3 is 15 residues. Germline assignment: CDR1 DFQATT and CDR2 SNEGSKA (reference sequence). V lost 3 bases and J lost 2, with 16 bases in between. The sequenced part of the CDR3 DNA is TGCAGTGCTAGTCCCGGACTGATCCAAAACTATGGC. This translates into CSASPGLIQNYG. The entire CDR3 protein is CSASPGLIQNYGYTF.

The CDR3 DNA, read in part, is TGTGCCAGCAGTCGAAGGACAGTCCGAGAGACC. Its protein is CASSRRTVRET. The CDR3 in its entirety is CASSRRTVRETQYF. V is TRBV7-2 and J is TRBJ2-5; possible D gene TRBD1, 6 bases. The DNA ends 3 residues before the CDR3 does, and the rest of the CDR3 is filled in from the germline J gene. Germline CDR1 and CDR2: SGHTA and FQGNSA. The CDR3 spans 14 residues. Trimming pared 6 bases from V and 4 bases from J, leaving 15 bases between.

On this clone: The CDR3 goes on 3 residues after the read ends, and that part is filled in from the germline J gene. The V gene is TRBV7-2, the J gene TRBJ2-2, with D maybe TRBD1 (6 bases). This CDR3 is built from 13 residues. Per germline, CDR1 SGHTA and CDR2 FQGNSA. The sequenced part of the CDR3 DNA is TGTGCCAGCAGCTTAGAGGGGGTTTCACCG. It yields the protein CASSLEGVSP. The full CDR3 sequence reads CASSLEGVSPLFF. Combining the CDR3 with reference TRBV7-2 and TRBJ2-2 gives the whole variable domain GAGVSQSPSNKVTEKGKDVELRCDPISGHTALYWYRQSLGQGLEFLIYFQGNSAPDKSGLPSDRFSAERTGGSVSTLTIQRTQQEDSAVYLCASSLEGVSPLFFGEGSRLTVL.

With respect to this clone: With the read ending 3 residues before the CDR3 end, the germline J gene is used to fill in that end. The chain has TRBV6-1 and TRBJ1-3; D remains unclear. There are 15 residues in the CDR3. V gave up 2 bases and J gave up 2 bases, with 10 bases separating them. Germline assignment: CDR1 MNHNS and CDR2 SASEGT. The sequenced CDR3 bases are TGTGCCAGCAGTGAAACAGTCAACGCTGGAAACACC. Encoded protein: CASSETVNAGNT. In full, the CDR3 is CASSETVNAGNTIYF.